This TCR beta chain was identified in a study of a mutant IDH1 vaccine in newly diagnosed glioma. Study-wide context: Vaccination started 4-6 weeks after radiotherapy alone, or with temozolomide cycles. Antecedent treatment encompassed radiotherapy, temozolomide, or their combination; the majority received both.

The method was immunoSEQ multiplex PCR; TCRdb's version includes in-frame clones alone and lacks a portion of them. The sample consists of some 120,000 clones, around four fifths of them appearing once. Comment on this clone: Its specificity is not known.

Sample time point: week 11, during vaccination. In every dose of vaccine, 300 ug of mutant IDH1 20-mer peptide was given alongside topical imiquimod. New WHO grade 3 or 4 astrocytomas that were IDH1-mutant and ATRX-lost occurred in the donors. Study-wide findings and caveats: A vaccine-induced immune response developed in 93.3% of the patients.

Per germline, CDR1 LNHDA and CDR2 SQIVND (reference sequence). V shed 2 bases and J 7 bases; nucleotides not matched to a gene: 3. The CDR3 extends over 14 amino acids. This receptor was identified in a man between 35 and 55 years old with glioma. The sample was PBMCs, taken from a glioma patient whose treatment included an IDH1 peptide vaccine. V usage is TRBV19 and J usage is TRBJ2-2, with 8 bases matching TRBD1. CDR3: CASSIRTGNGELFF. CDR3 coding DNA: TGTGCCAGTAGTATACGGACAGGGAACGGGGAGCTGTTTTTT.